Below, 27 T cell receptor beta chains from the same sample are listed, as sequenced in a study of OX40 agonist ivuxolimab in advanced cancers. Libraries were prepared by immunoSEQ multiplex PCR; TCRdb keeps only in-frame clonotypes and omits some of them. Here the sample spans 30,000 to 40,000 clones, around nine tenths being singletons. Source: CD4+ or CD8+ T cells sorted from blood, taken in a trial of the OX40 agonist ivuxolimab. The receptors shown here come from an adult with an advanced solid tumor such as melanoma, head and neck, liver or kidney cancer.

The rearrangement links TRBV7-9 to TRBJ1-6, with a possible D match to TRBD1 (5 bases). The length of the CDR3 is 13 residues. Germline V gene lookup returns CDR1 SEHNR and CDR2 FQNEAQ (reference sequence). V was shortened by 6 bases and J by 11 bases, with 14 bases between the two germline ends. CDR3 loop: CASSRGTQPPLHF. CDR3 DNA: TGTGCCAGCAGTCGGGGGACCCAGCCACCCCTCCACTTT.

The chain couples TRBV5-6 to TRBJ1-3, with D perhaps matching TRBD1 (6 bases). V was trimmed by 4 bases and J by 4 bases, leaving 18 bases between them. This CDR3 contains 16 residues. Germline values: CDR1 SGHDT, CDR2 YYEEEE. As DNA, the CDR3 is TGTGCCAGCAGCGCCCGTCCAGGGGAGGCAGGAAACACCATATATTTT. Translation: CASSARPGEAGNTIYF.

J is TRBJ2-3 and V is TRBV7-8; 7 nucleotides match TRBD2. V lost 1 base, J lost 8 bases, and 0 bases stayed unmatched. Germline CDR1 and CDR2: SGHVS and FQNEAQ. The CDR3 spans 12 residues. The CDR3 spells CASSLGGGTQYF. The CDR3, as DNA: TGTGCCAGCAGCTTAGGGGGGGGTACGCAGTATTTT.

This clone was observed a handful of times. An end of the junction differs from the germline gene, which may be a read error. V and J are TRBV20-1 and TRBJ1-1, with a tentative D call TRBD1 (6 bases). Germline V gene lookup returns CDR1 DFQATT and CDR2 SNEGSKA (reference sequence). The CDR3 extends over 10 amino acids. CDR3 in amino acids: CSASHRVLGF. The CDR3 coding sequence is TGCAGTGCTAGCCACAGGGTTTTGGGGTTT.

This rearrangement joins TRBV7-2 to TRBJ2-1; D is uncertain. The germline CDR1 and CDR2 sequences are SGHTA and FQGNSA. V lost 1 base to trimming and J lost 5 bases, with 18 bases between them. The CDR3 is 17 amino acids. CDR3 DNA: TGTGCCAGCAGCTTAGAATCAGGTTTGGTAGGTAACAATGAGCAGTTCTTC. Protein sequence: CASSLESGLVGNNEQFF.

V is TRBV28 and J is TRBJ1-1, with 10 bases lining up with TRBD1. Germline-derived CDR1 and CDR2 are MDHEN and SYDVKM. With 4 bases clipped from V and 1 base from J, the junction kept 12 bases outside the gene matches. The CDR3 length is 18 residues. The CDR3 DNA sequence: TGTGCCAGCAGTTCCTTCCGAAGACAGGGGGCTCGGAACACTGAAGCTTTCTTT. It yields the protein CASSSFRRQGARNTEAFF.

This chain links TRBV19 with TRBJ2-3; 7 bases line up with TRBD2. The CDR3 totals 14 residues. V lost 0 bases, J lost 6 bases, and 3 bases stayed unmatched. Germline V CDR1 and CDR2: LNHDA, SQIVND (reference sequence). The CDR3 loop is CASSIERGGDTQYF. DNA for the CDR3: TGTGCCAGTAGTATAGAACGGGGAGGGGATACGCAGTATTTT.

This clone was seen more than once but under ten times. The CDR3 DNA sequence: TGTGCCAGTAGTAGGGACAGGGGATCACCCCTCCACTTT. This codes for CASSRDRGSPLHF. The genes are TRBV19 and TRBJ1-6, with 10 nucleotides matching TRBD1. The CDR3 is 13 amino acids. Germline V gene lookup returns CDR1 LNHDA and CDR2 SQIVND (reference sequence). V lost 4 bases and J lost 10; bases outside the gene matches: 1. Supplemented by reference TRBV19 and TRBJ1-6, the full variable domain reads DGGITQSPKYLFRKEGQNVTLSCEQNLNHDAMYWYRQDPGQGLRLIYYSQIVNDFQKGDIAEGYSVSREKKESFPLTVTSAQKNPTAFYLCASSRDRGSPLHFGNGTRLTVT.

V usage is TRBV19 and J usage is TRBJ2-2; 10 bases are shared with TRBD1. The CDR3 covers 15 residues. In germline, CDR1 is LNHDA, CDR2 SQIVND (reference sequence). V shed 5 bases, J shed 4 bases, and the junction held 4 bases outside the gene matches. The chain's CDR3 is CASSPRQGATGELFF. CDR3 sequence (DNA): TGTGCCAGTAGTCCCCGACAGGGGGCCACCGGGGAGCTGTTTTTT.

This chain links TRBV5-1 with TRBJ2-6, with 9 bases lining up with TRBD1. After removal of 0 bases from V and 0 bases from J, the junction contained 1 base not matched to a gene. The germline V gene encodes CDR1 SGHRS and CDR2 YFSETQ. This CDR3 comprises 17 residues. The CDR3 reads CASSLGTGASGANVLTF. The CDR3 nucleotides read TGCGCCAGCAGCTTGGGGACAGGGGCCTCTGGGGCCAACGTCCTGACTTTC.

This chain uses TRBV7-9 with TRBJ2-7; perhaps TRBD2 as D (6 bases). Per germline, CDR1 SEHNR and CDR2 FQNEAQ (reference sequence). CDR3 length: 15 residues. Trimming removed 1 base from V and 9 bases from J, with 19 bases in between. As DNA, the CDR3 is TGTGCCAGCAGCTTAGGGGGGGACCTCCACCCGGTGCAGTACTTC. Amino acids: CASSLGGDLHPVQYF.

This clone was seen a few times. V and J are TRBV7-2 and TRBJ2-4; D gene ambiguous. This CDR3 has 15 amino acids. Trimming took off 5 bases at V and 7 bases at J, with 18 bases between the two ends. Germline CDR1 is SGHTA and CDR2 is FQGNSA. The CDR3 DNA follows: TGTGCCAGCAGCGCTGTGGCCCAGCCATCTAACATTCAGTACTTC. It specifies CASSAVAQPSNIQYF.

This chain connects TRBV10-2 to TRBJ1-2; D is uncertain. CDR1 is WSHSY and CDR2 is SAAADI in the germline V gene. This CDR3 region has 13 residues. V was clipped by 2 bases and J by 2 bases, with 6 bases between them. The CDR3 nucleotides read TGCGCCAGCAGTGAGATGGGAAACTATGGCTACACCTTC. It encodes CASSEMGNYGYTF.

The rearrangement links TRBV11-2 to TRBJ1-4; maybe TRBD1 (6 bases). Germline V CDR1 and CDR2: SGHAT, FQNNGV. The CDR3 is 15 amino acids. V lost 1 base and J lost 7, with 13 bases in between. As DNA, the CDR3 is TGTGCCAGCAGCTTAGCATCAGGGGTGGGTGAAAAACTGTTTTTT. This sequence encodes CASSLASGVGEKLFF.

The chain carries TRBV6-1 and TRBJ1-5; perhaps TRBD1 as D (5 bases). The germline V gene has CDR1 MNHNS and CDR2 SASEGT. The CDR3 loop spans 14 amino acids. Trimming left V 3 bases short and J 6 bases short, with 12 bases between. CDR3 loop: CASSEAGGAQPQHF. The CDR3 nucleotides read TGTGCCAGCAGTGAGGCCGGGGGTGCTCAGCCCCAGCATTTT.

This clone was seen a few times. DNA of the CDR3: TGTGCCAGTAAAGTACGAGACACTGAAGCTTTCTTT. It yields the protein CASKVRDTEAFF. The chain employs TRBV19 and TRBJ1-1; D ambiguous. The CDR3 spans 12 residues. Deletions cut 7 bases from V and 3 bases from J, with 9 bases between. Germline values: CDR1 LNHDA, CDR2 SQIVND (reference sequence).

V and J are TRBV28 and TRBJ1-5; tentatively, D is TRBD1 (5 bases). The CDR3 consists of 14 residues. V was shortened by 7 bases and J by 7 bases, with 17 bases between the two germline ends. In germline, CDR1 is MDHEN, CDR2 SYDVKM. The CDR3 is CASIWGVGGQPQHF. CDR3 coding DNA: TGTGCCAGCATTTGGGGGGTAGGAGGACAGCCCCAGCATTTT.

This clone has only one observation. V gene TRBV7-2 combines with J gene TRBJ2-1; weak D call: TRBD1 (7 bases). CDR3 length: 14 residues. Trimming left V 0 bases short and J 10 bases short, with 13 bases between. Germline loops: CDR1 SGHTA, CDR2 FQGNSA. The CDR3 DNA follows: TGTGCCAGCAGCTTAGCGCAGGGGGGCGGGGAGCAGTTCTTC. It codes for CASSLAQGGGEQFF.

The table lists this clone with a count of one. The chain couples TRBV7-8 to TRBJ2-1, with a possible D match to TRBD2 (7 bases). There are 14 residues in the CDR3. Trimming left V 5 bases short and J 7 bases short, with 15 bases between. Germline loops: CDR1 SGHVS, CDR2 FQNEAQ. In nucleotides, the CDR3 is TGTGCCAGCAGCCCGGTGGGGGGGGCAAATGAGCAGTTCTTC. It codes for CASSPVGGANEQFF.

CDR3 loop: CAWRTGRETQYF. The CDR3 nucleotides read TGTGCCTGGAGAACAGGGCGGGAGACCCAGTACTTC. The gene calls are TRBV30 and TRBJ2-5, with D possibly TRBD1 on 6 matching bases. The CDR3 extends over 12 amino acids. Trimming shortened V by 3 bases and J by 5 bases, and 10 bases separated the two germline ends. CDR1 and CDR2 (germline): GTSNPN, SVGIG (reference sequence).

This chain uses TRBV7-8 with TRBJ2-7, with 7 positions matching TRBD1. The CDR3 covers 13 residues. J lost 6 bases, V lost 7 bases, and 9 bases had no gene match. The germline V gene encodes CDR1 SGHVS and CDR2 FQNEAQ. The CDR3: CASTQQGTGEQYF. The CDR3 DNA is TGTGCCAGCACCCAACAGGGGACGGGCGAGCAGTACTTC.

The CDR3 region is CASRYGQGGIYGYTF. The CDR3 DNA reads TGTGCCAGTAGATACGGACAGGGGGGGATATATGGCTACACCTTC. This chain connects TRBV19 to TRBJ1-2, with 10 nucleotides matching TRBD1. The J segment lost 5 bases and the V segment lost 6 bases, leaving 9 bases of the junction unmatched. Germline-derived CDR1 and CDR2 are LNHDA and SQIVND (reference sequence). The CDR3 extends over 15 amino acids.

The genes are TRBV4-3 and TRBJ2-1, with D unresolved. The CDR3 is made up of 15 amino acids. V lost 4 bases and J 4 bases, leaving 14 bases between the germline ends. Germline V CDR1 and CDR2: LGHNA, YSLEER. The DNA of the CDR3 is TGCGCCAGCAGCCTATCCCCAGCTAGTTACAATGAGCAGTTCTTC. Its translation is CASSLSPASYNEQFF.

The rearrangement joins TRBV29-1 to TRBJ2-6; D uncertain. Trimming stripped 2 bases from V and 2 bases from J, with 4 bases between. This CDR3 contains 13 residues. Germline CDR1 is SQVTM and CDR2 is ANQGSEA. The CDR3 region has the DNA TGCAGCGTTGAAAGGCCTGGGGCCAACGTCCTGACTTTC. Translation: CSVERPGANVLTF.

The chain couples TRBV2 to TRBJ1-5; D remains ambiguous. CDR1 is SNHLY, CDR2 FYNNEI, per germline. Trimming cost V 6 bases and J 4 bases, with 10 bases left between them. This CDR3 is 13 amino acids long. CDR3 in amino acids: CASSPGENQPQHF. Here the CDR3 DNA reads TGTGCCAGCAGCCCCGGGGAGAATCAGCCCCAGCATTTT. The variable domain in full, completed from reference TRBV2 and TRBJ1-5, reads EPEVTQTPSHQVTQMGQEVILRCVPISNHLYFYWYRQILGQKVEFLVSFYNNEISEKSEIFDDQFSVERPDGSNFTLKIRSTKLEDSAMYFCASSPGENQPQHFGDGTRLSIL.

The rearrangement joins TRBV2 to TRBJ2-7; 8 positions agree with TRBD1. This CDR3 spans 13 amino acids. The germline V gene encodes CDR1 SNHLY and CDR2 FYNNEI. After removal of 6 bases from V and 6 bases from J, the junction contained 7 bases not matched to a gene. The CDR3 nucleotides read TGTGCCAGCAGGTCGGACAGGGACTTCGAGCAGTACTTC. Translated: CASRSDRDFEQYF.

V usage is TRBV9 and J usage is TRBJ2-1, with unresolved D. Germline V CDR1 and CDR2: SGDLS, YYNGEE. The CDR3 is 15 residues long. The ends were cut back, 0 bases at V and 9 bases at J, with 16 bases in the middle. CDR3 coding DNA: TGTGCCAGCAGCGTAGGCCCCTCGCAAGGTAGTGAGCAGTTCTTC. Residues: CASSVGPSQGSEQFF. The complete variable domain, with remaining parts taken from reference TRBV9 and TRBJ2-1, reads DSGVTQTPKHLITATGQRVTLRCSPRSGDLSVYWYQQSLDQGLQFLIQYYNGEERAKGNILERFSAQQFPDLHSELNLSSLELGDSALYFCASSVGPSQGSEQFFGPGTRLTVL.